This T cell receptor beta chain was captured in a study of shared T cell receptors in the human thymus. Data came from immunoSEQ multiplex PCR; TCRdb stores just in-frame clones and leaves some out. The sample includes approximately 730,000 clones, approximately 85% of them seen just once. Per germline, CDR1 MGHRA and CDR2 YSYEKL. V gave up 0 bases and J gave up 1 base; unmatched junction bases: 1. The CDR3 totals 15 residues. These data were also reused for a study on human thymus T cells.

The sample consisted of thymocytes. The chain links TRBV4-1 to TRBJ1-2; 8 bases are a match to TRBD1. The clonotype was recovered from a girl younger than two with a congenital heart defect. The CDR3 sequence: CASSQDGTGNYGYTF. The CDR3 DNA follows: TGCGCCAGCAGCCAAGATGGGACAGGTAACTATGGCTACACCTTC.